One TCR beta chain is described in this entry. Its antigen is still unknown. No base-level quality is on record; no much larger clone is a single base apart. This sample is drawn from a study of memory CD4+ T cells and cytomegalovirus serostatus (dated by TCRdb to the late 2010s). As for the study more broadly: The cohort comprised around 35 healthy Belgian adults, 9 CMV seropositive and some 24 CMV seronegative. To replicate a published TCR-based CMV serostatus classifier, the researchers sequenced the CD4+ memory TCRbeta repertoires of a Belgian cohort whose cytomegalovirus serostatus was known.

Overall study results and their limits: On the Belgian cohort, the classifier built on the original framework reached a median bootstrapped AUC of roughly 0.96, with a 95% CI of 0.76-1.00. Only CD4+CD45RO+ memory cells were sequenced, in contrast to the original study, in which naive and memory CD4+ and CD8+ populations were covered. The results were read as suggesting that the CMV-associated TCR signature is, for the most part, present in the CD4+ memory repertoire. Among the 150 to 200 previously reported CMV-associated TCRbeta sequences, over 65 showed up in the CD4+ memory repertoires, with each one found in between one and five individuals. For CMV serostatus prediction, a median bootstrapped AUC of approximately 0.95 was reached with the original framework, and a median bootstrapped AUC of about 0.91 was reached with a US-trained random forest.

A FACSAria II was used to sort memory CD4+ T cells, defined as single viable CD3+CD4+CD8-CD45RO+ cells. CMV serostatus was determined with a Roche Elecsys assay detecting serum IgG against CMV pp150, pp28, p38 and p52. Following thawing, total CD4+ T cells were enriched through positive selection using CD4 magnetic microbeads. Samples originated from another study that specifically interrogated the CD4+ T cell memory repertoire. Peripheral blood mononuclear cells were isolated and cryopreserved following standard operating procedures; serum was stored at -80 °C. The staining relied on CD3-PerCP (BW264/56), CD4-APC (RPA-T4), CD45RO-PE (UCHT1) and CD8-Pacific Orange (3B5) antibodies, and Sytox blue was used to exclude non-viable cells. The Quick-DNA Microprep Kit was used to extract genomic DNA from the sorted cells. Amplification of TCRbeta DNA was done with the immunoSEQ hsTCRbeta kit, following the protocol from the manufacturer. An Illumina MiSeq instrument was used to sequence the TCRbeta libraries. In the source study's methods: Removing out-of-frame sequences left a few million distinct TCRbeta sequences, an average of approximately 61,000 per individual. Two values were used to score each individual: the count of around 150 previously reported CMV-associated TCRbeta sequences and the total count of productive distinct TCRbeta sequences. A beta-binomial model was reimplemented in Python, and random forests from scikit-learn, run with default parameters, were trained on data from the US cohort. Classifier performance on the Belgian cohort was summarized as median AUC with percentile confidence intervals over 10,000 bootstrap iterations. TCRdb provides this immuneACCESS table in a form limited to in-frame rearrangements. Some clones are lacking; in checked studies, under half of them reflect an unresolved V gene, and why the rest are absent is not known. Clone size and V and J calls were adopted from that table, with D and trimming inferred from the DNA. Here the sample has over 45,000 clones; more than 65% occur a single time. In total, the top ten clones hold about 0.5% of the sample.

Via the germline V gene, CDR1 is MDHEN and CDR2 SYDVKM. Spanning cysteine to phenylalanine, the CDR3 consists of 17 amino acids. The kept DNA is CDR3 alone, 51 bases in frame from the first base. Relative to germline, V is 5 bases shorter and J is 3 bases shorter, with 19 bases between their ends. The receptor comes from an adult in good health and CMV-seronegative. Some clones in this sample may be carry-over from other donors' samples. Recombination joined TRBV28 with TRBJ1-4; the D gene is perhaps TRBD1, from 6 matching bases. What was sequenced was memory CD4+ T cells from blood. The nucleotides are TGTGCCAGCAGTCCACCCAGACAGGCCCGAGCTAATGAAAAACTGTTTTTT. It encodes CASSPPRQARANEKLFF.